Listed here are 29 T cell receptor beta chains from one sample, sequenced in a study of T-cell reconstitution after alpha-beta-depleted transplantation in children. A TCRbeta library incorporating unique molecular identifiers was prepared. TCRdb called the PCR reads again in MiXCR, with one record for every CDR3 protein. The sample shows some 350,000 distinct CDR3 sequences, 16% of them seen only once. Source: PBMCs, mostly from graft donor cells, taken 360 days after TCRalphabeta/CD19-depleted stem cell transplant. These receptors originate from a male patient between 2 and 10 years old who had a stem cell transplant for acute lymphoblastic leukemia, so the T cells may come from the graft donor.

The sample holds a few counts of this clonotype. CDR3 coding DNA: TGCGCCAGCAGTCTCGGACAGGGTACGGCTTGGCAGTACTTC. Translation gives CASSLGQGTAWQYF. The gene calls are TRBV4-3 and TRBJ2-7; 8 nucleotides agree with TRBD1. Germline CDR1 LGHNA, CDR2 YSLEER. This CDR3 spans 14 amino acids. The trim removed 6 bases at V and 9 bases at J, leaving 13 bases unmatched.

This clonotype was detected only a few times. The V gene is TRBV28, the J gene TRBJ2-1; maybe TRBD1 (5 bases). Germline assignment: CDR1 MDHEN and CDR2 SYDVKM. This CDR3 has 12 amino acids. The V end lost 7 bases, the J end lost 9 bases, and 13 bases lay between the germline ends. For the CDR3, the DNA is TGTGCCAGCACTCTAGGGGCAGGTGAGCAGTTCTTC. Its protein is CASTLGAGEQFF. Full variable domain (outside the CDR3, taken from reference TRBV28 and TRBJ2-1): DVKVTQSSRYLVKRTGEKVFLECVQDMDHENMFWYRQDPGLGLRLIYFSYDVKMKEKGDIPEGYSVSREKKERFSLILESASTNQTSMYLCASTLGAGEQFFGPGTRLTVL.

The chain joins TRBV6-2 or TRBV6-3 to TRBJ1-2; D perhaps matches TRBD1 (6 bases). Germline CDR1 is MNHEY and CDR2 is SVGEGT. The V gene lost 3 bases and the J gene lost 4 bases, with 15 bases spanning the gap. CDR3 size: 15 residues. CDR3 residues: CASSYLSGQFYGYTF. CDR3 bases: TGTGCCAGCAGTTATCTCTCTGGACAGTTCTATGGCTACACCTTC.

The CDR3 bases are TGTGCCATGGGGGACGTCGGGACCCTTCCGAATGAGCAGTTCTTC. Its protein is CAMGDVGTLPNEQFF. V usage is TRBV10-3 and J usage is TRBJ2-1, with D possibly being TRBD1 or TRBD2 (5 bases each). The CDR3 is made up of 15 amino acids. The germline CDR1 and CDR2 sequences are ENHRY and SYGVKD. The V end was cut by 9 bases, the J end by 7 bases, with 22 bases between.

The chain joins TRBV4-2 to TRBJ2-3; 8 bases agree with TRBD1. The V segment lost 4 bases and the J segment 4 bases; nucleotides outside the gene matches: 16. The CDR3 runs to 18 residues. Germline V gene data show CDR1 as LGHNA and CDR2 as YNFKEQ. CDR3 DNA: TGTGCCAGCAGCCGGGGAGTCGTCAGGGGGCGCAGGGCAGATACGCAGTATTTT. The encoded protein is CASSRGVVRGRRADTQYF.

The chain combines TRBV10-2 with TRBJ2-7, with 7 bases matching TRBD2. Germline CDR1 WSHSY, CDR2 SAAADI. V gave up 6 bases and J gave up 4 bases; unmatched junction bases: 18. The CDR3 is 17 amino acids. The CDR3 loop reads CASRQIGSSGSSYEQYF. The CDR3 nucleotides are TGCGCCAGCAGGCAAATAGGGTCTAGCGGAAGCAGTTACGAGCAGTACTTC.

The J gene is TRBJ2-5, the V gene TRBV7-2, with TRBD2 as a possible D gene (5 bases). With 1 base removed from V and 5 bases from J, the gap between germline ends came to 20 bases. The CDR3 extends over 17 amino acids. Germline CDR1 SGHTA, CDR2 FQGNSA. CDR3 amino acids: CASSLGVAIWEWETQYF. CDR3 sequence (DNA): TGTGCCAGCAGCTTAGGAGTAGCTATCTGGGAGTGGGAGACCCAGTACTTC.

The J gene is TRBJ2-7, the V gene TRBV15; D is undetermined. The CDR3 is 15 amino acids. Germline lookup yields CDR1 LNHNV and CDR2 YYDKDF (reference sequence). Trimming removed 4 bases at V and 0 bases at J, with 13 bases between. The CDR3 sequence: CATSTYSVASYEQYF. The CDR3 coding sequence is TGTGCCACCAGCACTTACAGTGTCGCCTCCTACGAGCAGTACTTC.

This rearrangement joins TRBV27 to TRBJ2-7, with TRBD2 as a possible D gene (5 bases). Germline values: CDR1 MNHEY, CDR2 SMNVEV (reference sequence). Deletions cut 4 bases from V and 5 bases from J, with 18 bases between. The CDR3 covers 15 residues. CDR3 in amino acids: CASSSLGRGGNEQYF. The CDR3 DNA follows: TGTGCCAGCAGTTCCCTGGGCCGGGGTGGGAACGAGCAGTACTTC.

The chain joins TRBV11-2 to TRBJ2-4, with TRBD2 matching over 7 bases. This CDR3 is built from 16 residues. The J segment lost 4 bases and the V segment lost 3 bases, leaving 9 bases of the junction unmatched. The germline V gene has CDR1 SGHAT and CDR2 FQNNGV. The CDR3 nucleotides are TGTGCCAGCAGCTTCAGCCGGGGGACTACAAAAAACATTCAGTACTTC. It codes for CASSFSRGTTKNIQYF.

This clonotype has only a few counts. This chain joins TRBV6-5 and TRBJ2-7, with 8 bases identical to TRBD1. CDR3 length: 12 amino acids. The trim removed 6 bases at V and 6 bases at J, leaving 4 bases unmatched. Germline CDR1 is MNHEY and CDR2 is SVGAGI. The CDR3 DNA reads as TGTGCCAGCAGCAACACAGGGGGCGAGCAGTACTTC. It is translated as CASSNTGGEQYF.

This clonotype was seen ten or more times. V gene TRBV28 combines with J gene TRBJ2-5; D is unresolved. Germline loops: CDR1 MDHEN, CDR2 SYDVKM. The length of the CDR3 is 13 residues. The V gene lost 3 bases and the J gene lost 0 bases, with 5 bases spanning the gap. CDR3 DNA sequence: TGTGCCAGCAGTTTGCCACACCAAGAGACCCAGTACTTC. As protein: CASSLPHQETQYF.

This chain links TRBV7-9 with TRBJ2-3; 10 positions agree with TRBD1. This CDR3 is built from 15 residues. Germline trimming cut 5 bases from V and 6 bases from J; bases unmatched to any gene: 8. Looked up from germline, CDR1 is SEHNR and CDR2 is FQNEAQ (reference sequence). In DNA form, the CDR3 reads TGTGCCAGCAGCCAAGGGACAGGGGCTTTTGATACGCAGTATTTT. Translation: CASSQGTGAFDTQYF.

V is TRBV6-1 and J is TRBJ2-7; D is perhaps TRBD1 (6 bases). CDR1 and CDR2 (germline): MNHNS, SASEGT. The CDR3 extends over 13 amino acids. Trimming left V 10 bases short and J 2 bases short, with 15 bases between. The CDR3 protein is CAILQGAPYEQYF. The CDR3 DNA is TGTGCCATCCTACAGGGAGCACCCTACGAGCAGTACTTC.

V usage is TRBV4-2 and J usage is TRBJ2-2; 10 bases line up with TRBD1. Trimming cost V 2 bases and J 5 bases; bases outside gene matches: 5. Germline CDR1 reads LGHNA; CDR2 reads YNFKEQ. The CDR3 extends over 16 amino acids. The DNA of the CDR3 is TGTGCCAGCAGCCAACGGACAGGGGGGGGAACCGGGGAGCTGTTTTTT. It encodes CASSQRTGGGTGELFF.

The chain employs TRBV20-1 and TRBJ2-1, with 8 bases lining up with TRBD2. The CDR3 has 16 residues. Germline V CDR1 and CDR2: DFQATT, SNEGSKA (reference sequence). The J segment lost 2 bases and the V segment lost 3 bases, leaving 9 bases of the junction unmatched. Here the CDR3 reads CSASHSLAGPYNEQFF. The CDR3 nucleotides read TGCAGTGCTAGTCACTCGCTAGCGGGCCCCTACAATGAGCAGTTCTTC.

The CDR3 sequence: CASRFDNAGELFF. The CDR3, as DNA: TGTGCCAGCAGATTTGACAATGCCGGGGAGCTGTTTTTT. The J gene is TRBJ2-2, the V gene TRBV2; D call uncertain. The CDR3 extends over 13 amino acids. Between the trimmed V and J ends, which lost 6 bases and 6 bases, there was a span of 11 bases. Per the germline V gene, CDR1 is SNHLY and CDR2 is FYNNEI.

This sequence joins TRBV4-1 and TRBJ2-4; D is tentatively TRBD1 or TRBD2 (5 bases each). This CDR3 spans 15 amino acids. CDR1 is MGHRA, CDR2 YSYEKL, per germline. Trimming left V 4 bases short and J 6 bases short, with 16 bases between. Here the CDR3 reads CASSPPSGTPNIQYF. The CDR3 DNA reads TGCGCCAGCAGCCCACCATCCGGGACGCCAAACATTCAGTACTTC.

In its sample, this clonotype was seen a few times. The rearrangement links TRBV7-9 to TRBJ2-7, with D unresolved. CDR3 size: 14 residues. Germline CDR1 SEHNR, CDR2 FQNEAQ (reference sequence). V lost 0 bases to trimming and J lost 0 bases, with 6 bases between them. The CDR3 DNA sequence: TGTGCCAGCAGCTTAGCGACCCTCTCCTACGAGCAGTACTTC. This encodes CASSLATLSYEQYF.

This chain connects TRBV25-1 to TRBJ2-7; D remains ambiguous. Germline V gene data show CDR1 as MGHDK and CDR2 as SYGVNS. The CDR3 has 13 amino acids. The ends were cut back, 2 bases at V and 9 bases at J, with 14 bases in the middle. The CDR3 spells CASSEPGSLGQYF. CDR3 nucleotides: TGTGCCAGCAGTGAACCAGGTTCCCTGGGGCAGTACTTC.

Only a few counts were recorded for this clonotype. This chain joins TRBV9 and TRBJ2-1; 10 bases map to TRBD1. Trimming at V came to 0 bases and at J to 4 bases, leaving 10 bases not matched to a gene. Per germline, CDR1 SGDLS and CDR2 YYNGEE. The CDR3 is 18 residues long. The CDR3 is CASSVEEVGTGDYNEQFF. The CDR3 DNA sequence: TGTGCCAGCAGCGTAGAGGAGGTCGGGACAGGGGATTACAATGAGCAGTTCTTC.

The chain employs TRBV6-5 and TRBJ1-5, with a possible D match to TRBD1 (6 bases). The CDR3 has 17 amino acids. V was pared by 6 bases and J by 4 bases, with 22 bases between. Per the germline V gene, CDR1 is MNHEY and CDR2 is SVGAGI. The CDR3 loop is CASRGREGELRNQPQHF. The CDR3 region has the DNA TGTGCCAGCAGGGGTCGGGAGGGGGAATTAAGGAATCAGCCCCAGCATTTT.

This clonotype has a handful of counts. The rearrangement uses TRBV7-6 and TRBJ2-2, with 10 bases matching TRBD2. V shed 7 bases, J shed 0 bases, and the junction held 8 bases outside the gene matches. In germline, CDR1 is SGHVS, CDR2 FNYEAQ. CDR3 length: 17 amino acids. DNA of the CDR3: TGTGCCAGCACCTCGATCGGGACTAGCGCGAACACCGGGGAGCTGTTTTTT. This gives the protein CASTSIGTSANTGELFF.

The rearrangement links TRBV28 to TRBJ2-7, with D unclear. Trimming removed 6 bases at V and 1 base at J, with 16 bases between. The V gene's germline CDR1 is MDHEN and CDR2 SYDVKM. The CDR3 runs to 15 residues. CDR3 loop: CASSLRLGRSYEQYF. The CDR3 DNA sequence: TGTGCCAGCAGCTTGCGTCTCGGTAGATCCTACGAGCAGTACTTC.

This clonotype appeared a few times. The J gene is TRBJ2-3, the V gene TRBV10-3; TRBD2 might be the D (5 bases). CDR1 and CDR2 from the germline V gene are ENHRY and SYGVKD. The CDR3 is made up of 16 amino acids. V lost 2 bases, J lost 3 bases, and 15 bases lay in between. The CDR3, as DNA: TGTGCCATCAGTGAGGCGAGTGGGAGTAGTACAGATACGCAGTATTTT. Translated: CAISEASGSSTDTQYF.

V gene TRBV4-1 combines with J gene TRBJ1-1; TRBD1 aligns across 7 bases. The CDR3 is 18 residues long. CDR1 is MGHRA and CDR2 is YSYEKL in the germline V gene. Trimming took 2 bases from V and 0 from J; bases not matched to a gene: 12. This CDR3 is CASSQLTNRGGMNTEAFF. The DNA of the CDR3 is TGCGCCAGCAGCCAATTAACTAACAGGGGAGGGATGAACACTGAAGCTTTCTTT.

The chain joins TRBV11-2 to TRBJ2-7, with 7 bases fitting TRBD1. Germline assignment: CDR1 SGHAT and CDR2 FQNNGV. With V trimmed by 3 bases and J by 7 bases, 15 bases remained unmatched. The CDR3 sequence is 16 residues long. CDR3 loop: CASSFEADRAAWEQYF. CDR3 bases: TGTGCCAGCAGCTTCGAAGCCGACAGGGCGGCGTGGGAGCAGTACTTC.

Only one count was recorded for this clonotype. At one of its ends the junction is not consistent with the germline gene, which may arise from a read error. The V and J genes are TRBV4-2 and TRBJ2-7; D is unresolved. The CDR3 has 12 residues. Germline V gives CDR1 LGHNA, CDR2 YNFKEQ. The CDR3 region is CASSQDYGEAIF. The CDR3 DNA reads TGTGCCAGCAGCCAAGATTACGGTGAGGCTATCTTC.

This clonotype was detected only a few times. Written as DNA, the CDR3 is TGTGCCTGGAGTGGGGGCGGAGGCTATGGCTACACCTTC. Its translation is CAWSGGGGYGYTF. The J gene is TRBJ1-2, the V gene TRBV30; weak D call: TRBD1 (5 bases). Germline V gives CDR1 GTSNPN, CDR2 SVGIG (reference sequence). CDR3 length equals 13 residues. V lost 1 base and J lost 4, with 10 bases in between.